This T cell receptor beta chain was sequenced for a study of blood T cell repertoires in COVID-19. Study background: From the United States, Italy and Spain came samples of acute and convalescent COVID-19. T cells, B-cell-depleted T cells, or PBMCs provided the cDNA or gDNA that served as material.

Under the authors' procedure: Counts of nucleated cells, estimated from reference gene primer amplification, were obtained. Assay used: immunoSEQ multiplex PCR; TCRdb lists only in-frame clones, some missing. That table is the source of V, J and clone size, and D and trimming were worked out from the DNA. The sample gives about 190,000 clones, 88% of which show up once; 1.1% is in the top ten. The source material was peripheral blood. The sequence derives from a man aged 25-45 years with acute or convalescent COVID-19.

CDR3 nucleotide sequence: TGTGCCAGCACCCAGGGGGCACACTATGGCTACACCTTC. Residues: CASTQGAHYGYTF. The chain combines TRBV6-6 with TRBJ1-2; TRBD1 matches at 8 bases. After removal of 7 bases from V and 3 bases from J, the junction contained 4 bases not matched to a gene. This CDR3 contains 13 residues. CDR1 is MNHNY, CDR2 SVGAGI, per germline (reference sequence).